The source of this T cell receptor (beta chain) is a study of CXCR3-negative and CXCR3-positive naive CD8 T cells. As regards this clonotype: Its antigen is not identified.

There are 13 residues in the CDR3. CDR1 is SGHNT and CDR2 is YYREEE in the germline V gene (reference sequence). Carrying UMI labels, the TRB cDNA libraries were prepared through 5' RACE. TCRdb re-called the 5' RACE reads, yielding one record per CDR3 amino acid sequence without DNA. The sample totals some 150,000 distinct CDR3 sequences; its top ten clones hold around 0.41%. Study-level findings and limits: CXCR3-expressing naive cells carried TRB CDR3s more hydrophobic than those of CXCR3-negative naive cells.

The chain employs TRBV5-4 and TRBJ1-2; the TRBD1 assignment by TCRdb is unverifiable without DNA. The sample taken for sequencing was naive CXCR3+ CD8+ T cells from blood. The subset was: CD45RO-CCR7+CD27+CD95- naive CD8+ T cells expressing CXCR3 (TNR3+). The TCR was taken from a human donor in good health. Some clones in this sample may be carry-over from other donors' samples. The CDR3 is CASSFRGGGGYTF.